This T cell receptor beta chain was found in a study of T cell repertoires in cytomegalovirus infection. Study at large: It was the public TCR beta signatures that indicated both CMV infection and matching HLA type.

TCRdb reanalysed the reads using MiXCR and keeps one entry per CDR3 protein. The data show some 320,000 distinct CDR3 sequences, 8% to 9.5% seen once. In its sample, this clonotype was seen many times. Its antigen is as yet unknown. Germline V lookup: CDR1 MDHEN, CDR2 SYDVKM. This CDR3 comprises 14 residues. Between the trimmed V and J ends, which lost 7 bases and 14 bases, there was a span of 21 bases. General observations from the study: The response measured ex vivo was dominated by TCR beta clonotypes (HLA-C-restricted and CMV-specific).

This clonotype was obtained from a human donor in good health (CMV status not recorded). Some clones in this sample may be carry-over from other donors' samples. Sequencing was done on a sample of PBMCs. V is TRBV28 and J is TRBJ1-6, with D possibly TRBD1 on 5 matching bases. The CDR3 DNA is TGTGCCAGCACTCCGGGGGGGGTGTCGAGCTCCCTCCACTTT. It codes for CASTPGGVSSSLHF.